This T cell receptor beta chain is from a study of neurological immune-mediated disorders. Using its own MiXCR run on the 5' RACE reads, TCRdb lists one record per CDR3 protein. The sample holds 25,000 to 35,000 distinct CDR3 sequences, 12% seen once. The CDR3 runs 13 residues. The germline gives CDR1 SGHRS, CDR2 YFSETQ. Trimming took 3 bases from V and 3 from J; bases not matched to a gene: 1. This clonotype was seen many times. Sample: PBMCs. The V gene is TRBV5-1, the J gene TRBJ2-7; 9 nucleotides align to TRBD1. The receptor comes from a woman aged 55-70 years in good health. The CDR3 region has the DNA TGCGCCAGCAGCTCGACAGGGGGCTACGAGCAGTACTTC. Protein: CASSSTGGYEQYF.